This T cell receptor beta chain appears in the sequencing data of a study of T cells in Graves' hyperthyroidism and ophthalmopathy. Study results and caveats: A model using 13 V-J features told ophthalmopathy apart from stable hyperthyroidism.

V lost 7 bases and J 7 bases, leaving 14 bases between the germline ends. This CDR3 has 13 amino acids. Regions amplified from RNA transcripts were the TCR beta CDR3 regions. The TCR CDR3 was amplified in a first-round RT-PCR using the HTBI primer set. In TCRdb, the multiplex PCR reads were re-called with MiXCR into one record per CDR3 protein. The repertoire holds about 840,000 distinct CDR3 sequences, with 38% as singletons. Concerning this clonotype itself: What it binds is unknown.

The chain couples TRBV12-3 or TRBV12-4 to TRBJ1-5, with TRBD1 as a possible D gene (5 bases). Specimen: blood. This TCR was recovered from a man younger than 35 with Graves' hyperthyroidism. The CDR3, as DNA: TGTGCCAGCACCCTGGACGGGGGGCAGCCCCAGCATTTT. It is translated as CASTLDGGQPQHF.